Presented here are 6 T cell receptor beta chains from one specimen sequenced in a study of shared T cell receptors in the human thymus. Generated by immunoSEQ multiplex PCR, the TCRdb table keeps only in-frame clones and is missing some. Among roughly 700,000 clones listed, roughly 90% were seen once. The data were also submitted as part of a second study, on human thymus T cells.

Sequenced input: thymocytes. These receptors came from a boy under two years old with a congenital heart defect.

This chain connects TRBV28 to TRBJ1-2, with a weak D call TRBD1 (5 bases). The CDR3 has 13 amino acids. The V end lost 11 bases, the J end lost 6 bases, and 19 bases lay between the germline ends. Per germline, CDR1 MDHEN and CDR2 SYDVKM. The CDR3 spells CAGRAGPGHGYTF. The CDR3 bases are TGTGCCGGTAGAGCGGGACCAGGGCATGGCTACACCTTC.

V and J are TRBV6-1 and TRBJ1-4, with 9 bases identical to TRBD1. The germline CDR1 and CDR2 sequences are MNHNS and SASEGT. The CDR3 contains 19 residues. V dropped 4 bases and J dropped 0; count of bases not matched to a gene: 12. CDR3 region: CASSGEDRGPSATNEKLFF. CDR3 nucleotides: TGTGCCAGCAGTGGGGAGGACAGGGGACCCTCTGCAACTAATGAAAAACTGTTTTTT.

The chain couples TRBV6-1 to TRBJ2-5, with 8 positions matching TRBD2. Judging by the DNA end, TRBJ2-7 fits better; the J call may be wrong. Germline CDR1 reads MNHNS; CDR2 reads SASEGT. The CDR3 sequence is 19 residues long. CDR3 DNA: TGTGCCAGCAGTGAAGCGCTTCGGGTAGCGGGATTTCTCGTGTACGAGCAGTACTTC. It encodes CASSEALRVAGFLVYEQYF.

This clone occurred a few times. The rearrangement uses TRBV6-4 and TRBJ2-7; 7 positions agree with TRBD2. The CDR3 consists of 14 residues. V lost 5 bases and J lost 3; bases outside the gene matches: 7. CDR1 is MRHNA, CDR2 SNTAGT, per germline. Here the CDR3 reads CASSRPRTSYEQYF. The CDR3 DNA reads as TGTGCCAGCAGTCGCCCTAGGACTAGCTACGAGCAGTACTTC.

The genes are TRBV5-5 and TRBJ2-3, with 13 positions matching TRBD2. V was clipped by 1 base and J by 5 bases; unmatched bases: 1. The CDR3 is 15 residues long. CDR1 and CDR2 (germline): SGHKS, YYEKEE (reference sequence). The CDR3 spells CASSLRLAGGDTQYF. CDR3 coding DNA: TGTGCCAGCAGCTTGAGACTAGCGGGGGGAGATACGCAGTATTTT.

The chain employs TRBV29-1 and TRBJ2-1; tentatively, D is TRBD2 (6 bases). The germline V and J ends were trimmed by 1 base and 4 bases, with 11 bases remaining between them. The germline V gene has CDR1 SQVTM and CDR2 ANQGSEA. CDR3 size: 14 residues. CDR3 sequence reads: CSVEGAEGYNEQFF. The CDR3 DNA follows: TGCAGCGTTGAAGGGGCGGAGGGATACAATGAGCAGTTCTTC.